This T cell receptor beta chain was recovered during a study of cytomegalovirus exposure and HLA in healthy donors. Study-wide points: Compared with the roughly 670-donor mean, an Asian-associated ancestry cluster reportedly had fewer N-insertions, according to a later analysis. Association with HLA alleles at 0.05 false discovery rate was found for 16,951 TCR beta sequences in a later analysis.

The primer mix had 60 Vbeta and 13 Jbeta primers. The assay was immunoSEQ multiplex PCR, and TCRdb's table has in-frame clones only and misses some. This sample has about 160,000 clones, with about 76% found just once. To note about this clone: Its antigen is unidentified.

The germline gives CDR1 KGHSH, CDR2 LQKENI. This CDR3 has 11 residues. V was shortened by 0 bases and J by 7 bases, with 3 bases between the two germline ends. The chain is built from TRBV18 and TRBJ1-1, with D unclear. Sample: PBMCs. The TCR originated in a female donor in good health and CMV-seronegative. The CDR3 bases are TGTGCCAGCTCACCACCGAGTGAAGCTTTCTTT. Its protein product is CASSPPSEAFF.